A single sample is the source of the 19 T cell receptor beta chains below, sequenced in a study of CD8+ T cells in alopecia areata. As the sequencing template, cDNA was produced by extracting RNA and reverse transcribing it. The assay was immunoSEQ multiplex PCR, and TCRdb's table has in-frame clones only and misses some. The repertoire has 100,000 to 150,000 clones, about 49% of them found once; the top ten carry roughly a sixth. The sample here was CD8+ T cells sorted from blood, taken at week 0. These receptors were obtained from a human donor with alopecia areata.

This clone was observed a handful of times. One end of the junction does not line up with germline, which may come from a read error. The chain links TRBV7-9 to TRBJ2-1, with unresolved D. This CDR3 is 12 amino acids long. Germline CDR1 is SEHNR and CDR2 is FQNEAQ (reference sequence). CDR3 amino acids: CANSLGANEQFF. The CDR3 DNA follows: TGTGCCAACAGCTTAGGAGCAAATGAGCAGTTCTTC.

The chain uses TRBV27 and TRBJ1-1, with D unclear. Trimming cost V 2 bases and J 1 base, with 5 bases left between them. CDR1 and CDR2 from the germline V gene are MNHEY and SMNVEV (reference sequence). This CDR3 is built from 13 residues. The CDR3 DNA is TGTGCCAGCAGTTTAGCATCGAACACTGAAGCTTTCTTT. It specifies CASSLASNTEAFF.

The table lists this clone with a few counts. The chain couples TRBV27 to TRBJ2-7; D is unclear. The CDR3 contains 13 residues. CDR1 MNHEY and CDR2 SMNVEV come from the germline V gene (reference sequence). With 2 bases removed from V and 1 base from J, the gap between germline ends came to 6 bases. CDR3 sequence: CASSLDRSYEQYF. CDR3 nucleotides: TGTGCCAGCAGTTTAGACCGTTCCTACGAGCAGTACTTC.

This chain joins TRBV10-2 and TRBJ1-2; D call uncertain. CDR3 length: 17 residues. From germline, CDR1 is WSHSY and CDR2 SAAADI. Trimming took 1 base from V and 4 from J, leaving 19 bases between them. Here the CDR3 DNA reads TGCGCCAGCAGTGAGTTCCTAGGAGGTAAAGGCGGCTATGGCTACACCTTC. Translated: CASSEFLGGKGGYGYTF.

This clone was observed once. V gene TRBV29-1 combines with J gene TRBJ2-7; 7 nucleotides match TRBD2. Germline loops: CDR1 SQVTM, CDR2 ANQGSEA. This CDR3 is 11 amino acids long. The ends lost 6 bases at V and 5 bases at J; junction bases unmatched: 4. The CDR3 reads CSVWGGDEQYF. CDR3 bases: TGCAGCGTATGGGGGGGTGACGAGCAGTACTTC.

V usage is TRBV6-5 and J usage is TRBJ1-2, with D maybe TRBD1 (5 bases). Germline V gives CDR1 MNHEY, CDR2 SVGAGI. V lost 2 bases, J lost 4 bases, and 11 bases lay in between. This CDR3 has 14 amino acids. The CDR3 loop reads CASSYGGTGYGYTF. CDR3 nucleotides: TGTGCCAGCAGTTACGGGGGGACTGGCTATGGCTACACCTTC.

CDR3 in DNA: TGTGCCAGCAGCGCCGGGACGGATTACAATGAGCAGTTCTTC. Its protein is CASSAGTDYNEQFF. The chain uses TRBV6-5 and TRBJ2-1; either TRBD1 or TRBD2 may fit D (5 bases each). V was pared by 6 bases and J by 4 bases, with 13 bases between. The CDR3 has 14 amino acids. CDR1 and CDR2 from the germline V gene are MNHEY and SVGAGI.

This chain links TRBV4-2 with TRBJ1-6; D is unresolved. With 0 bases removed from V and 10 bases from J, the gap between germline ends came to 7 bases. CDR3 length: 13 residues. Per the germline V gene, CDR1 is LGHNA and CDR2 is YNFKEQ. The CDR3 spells CASSQESKSPLHF. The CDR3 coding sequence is TGTGCCAGCAGCCAAGAAAGTAAATCACCCCTCCACTTT.

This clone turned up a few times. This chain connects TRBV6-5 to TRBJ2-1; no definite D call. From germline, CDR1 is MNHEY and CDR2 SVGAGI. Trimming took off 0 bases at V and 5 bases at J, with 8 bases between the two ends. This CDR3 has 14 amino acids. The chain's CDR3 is CASSYSIGHNEQFF. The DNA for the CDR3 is TGTGCCAGCAGTTACTCCATTGGACACAATGAGCAGTTCTTC.

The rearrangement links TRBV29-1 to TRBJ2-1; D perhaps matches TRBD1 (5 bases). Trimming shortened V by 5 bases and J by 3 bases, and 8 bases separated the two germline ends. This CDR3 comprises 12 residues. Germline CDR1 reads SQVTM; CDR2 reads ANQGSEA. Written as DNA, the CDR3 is TGCAGCGTTTTCGACAGCTACAATGAGCAGTTCTTC. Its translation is CSVFDSYNEQFF.

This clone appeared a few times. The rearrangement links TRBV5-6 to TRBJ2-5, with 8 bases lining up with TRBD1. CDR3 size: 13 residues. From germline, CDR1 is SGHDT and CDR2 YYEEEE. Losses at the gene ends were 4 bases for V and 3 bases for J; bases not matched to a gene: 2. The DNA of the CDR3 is TGTGCCAGCAGCCAGGGGGCGGAAGAGACCCAGTACTTC. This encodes CASSQGAEETQYF. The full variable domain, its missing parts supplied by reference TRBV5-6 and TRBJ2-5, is DAGVTQSPTHLIKTRGQQVTLRCSPKSGHDTVSWYQQALGQGPQFIFQYYEEEERQRGNFPDRFSGHQFPNYSSELNVNALLLGDSALYLCASSQGAEETQYFGPGTRLLVL.

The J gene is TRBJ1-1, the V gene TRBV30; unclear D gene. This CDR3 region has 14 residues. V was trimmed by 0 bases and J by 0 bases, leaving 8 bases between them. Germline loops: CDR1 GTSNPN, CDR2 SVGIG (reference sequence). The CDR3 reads CAWSVDNLNTEAFF. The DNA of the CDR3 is TGTGCCTGGAGTGTAGATAACCTGAACACTGAAGCTTTCTTT.

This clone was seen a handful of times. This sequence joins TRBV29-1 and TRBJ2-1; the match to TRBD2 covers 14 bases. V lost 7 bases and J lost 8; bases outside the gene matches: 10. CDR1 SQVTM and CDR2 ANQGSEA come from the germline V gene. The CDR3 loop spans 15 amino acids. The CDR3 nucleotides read TGCAGCGCTGAGGGGACTAGCGGGGGTCTGTATGAGCAGTTCTTC. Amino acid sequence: CSAEGTSGGLYEQFF.

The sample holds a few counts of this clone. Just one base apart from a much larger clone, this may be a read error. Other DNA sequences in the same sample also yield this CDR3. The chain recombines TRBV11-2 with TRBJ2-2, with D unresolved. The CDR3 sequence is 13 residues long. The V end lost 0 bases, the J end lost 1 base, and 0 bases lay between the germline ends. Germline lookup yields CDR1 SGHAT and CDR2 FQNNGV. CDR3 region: CASSLENTGELFF. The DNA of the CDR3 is TGTGCCAGCAGCTTAGAGAACACCGGGGAGCTGTTTTTT.

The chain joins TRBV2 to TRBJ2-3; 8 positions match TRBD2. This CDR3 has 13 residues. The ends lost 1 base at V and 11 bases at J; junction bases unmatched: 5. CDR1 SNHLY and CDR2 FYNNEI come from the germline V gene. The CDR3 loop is CASSEVGGVGQYF. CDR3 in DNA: TGTGCCAGCAGTGAAGTCGGGGGGGTTGGGCAGTATTTT. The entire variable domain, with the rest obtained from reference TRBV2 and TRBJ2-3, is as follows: EPEVTQTPSHQVTQMGQEVILRCVPISNHLYFYWYRQILGQKVEFLVSFYNNEISEKSEIFDDQFSVERPDGSNFTLKIRSTKLEDSAMYFCASSEVGGVGQYFGPGTRLTVL.

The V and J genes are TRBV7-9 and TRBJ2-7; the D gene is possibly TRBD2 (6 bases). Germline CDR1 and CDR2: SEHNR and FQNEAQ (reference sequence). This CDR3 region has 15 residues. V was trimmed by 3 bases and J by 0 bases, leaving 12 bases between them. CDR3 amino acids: CASSFSRGRSYEQYF. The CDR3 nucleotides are TGTGCCAGCAGCTTTTCGCGGGGACGCTCCTACGAGCAGTACTTC.

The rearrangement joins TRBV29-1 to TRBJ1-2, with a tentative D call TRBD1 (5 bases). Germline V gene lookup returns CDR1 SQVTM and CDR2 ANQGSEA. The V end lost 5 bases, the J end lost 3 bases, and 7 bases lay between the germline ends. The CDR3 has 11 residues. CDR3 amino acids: CSVPRDYGYTF. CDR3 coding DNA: TGCAGCGTTCCCAGGGACTATGGCTACACCTTC.

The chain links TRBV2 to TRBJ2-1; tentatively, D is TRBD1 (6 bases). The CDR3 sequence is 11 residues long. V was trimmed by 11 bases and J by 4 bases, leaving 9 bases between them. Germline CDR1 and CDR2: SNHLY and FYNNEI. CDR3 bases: TGTGCCGGGGACATATACAATGAGCAGTTCTTC. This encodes CAGDIYNEQFF.

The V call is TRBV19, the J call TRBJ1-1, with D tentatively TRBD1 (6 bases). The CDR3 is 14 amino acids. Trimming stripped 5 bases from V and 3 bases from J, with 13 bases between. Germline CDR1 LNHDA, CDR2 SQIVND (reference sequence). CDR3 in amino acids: CASSPRTDYTEAFF. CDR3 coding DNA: TGTGCCAGTAGTCCCCGGACAGACTACACTGAAGCTTTCTTT.